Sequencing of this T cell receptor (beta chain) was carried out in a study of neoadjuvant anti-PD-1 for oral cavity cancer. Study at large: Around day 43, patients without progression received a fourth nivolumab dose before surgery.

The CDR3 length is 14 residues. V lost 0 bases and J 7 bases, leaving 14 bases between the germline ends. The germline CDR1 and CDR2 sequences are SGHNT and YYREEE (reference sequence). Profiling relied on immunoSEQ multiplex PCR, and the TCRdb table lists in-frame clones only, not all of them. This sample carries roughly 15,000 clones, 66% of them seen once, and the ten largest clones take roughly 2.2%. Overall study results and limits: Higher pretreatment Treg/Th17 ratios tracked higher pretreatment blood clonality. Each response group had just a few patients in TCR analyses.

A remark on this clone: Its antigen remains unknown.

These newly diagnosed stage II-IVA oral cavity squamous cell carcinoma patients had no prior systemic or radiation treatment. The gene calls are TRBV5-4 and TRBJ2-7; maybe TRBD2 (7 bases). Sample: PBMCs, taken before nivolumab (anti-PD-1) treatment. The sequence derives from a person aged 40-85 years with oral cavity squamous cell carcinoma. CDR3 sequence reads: CASSLAAGAREQYF. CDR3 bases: TGTGCCAGCAGCTTGGCGGCGGGGGCGAGAGAGCAGTACTTC.